This T cell receptor (beta chain) was found in a study of cytomegalovirus exposure and HLA in healthy donors. Germline V gene data show CDR1 as SGDLS and CDR2 as YYNGEE. After removal of 3 bases from V and 2 bases from J, the junction contained 5 bases not matched to a gene. The CDR3 totals 15 residues. It was with 60 Vbeta and 13 Jbeta primers that the PCR ran. Clones were read by immunoSEQ multiplex PCR, and TCRdb kept only the in-frame ones, dropping some. The sample includes some 200,000 clones, 80% to 85% seen only once; the top ten take roughly 0.8%. The source of this sequence is a woman aged 18-29 years in good health and CMV-seronegative. The sequenced material came from PBMCs. V and J are TRBV9 and TRBJ2-7, with TRBD1 matching over 10 bases. The CDR3 spells CASSEGTGATYEQYF. In nucleotides, the CDR3 is TGTGCCAGCAGCGAGGGGACAGGGGCCACCTACGAGCAGTACTTC. The full variable domain, rest sourced from reference TRBV9 and TRBJ2-7, is DSGVTQTPKHLITATGQRVTLRCSPRSGDLSVYWYQQSLDQGLQFLIQYYNGEERAKGNILERFSAQQFPDLHSELNLSSLELGDSALYFCASSEGTGATYEQYFGPGTRLTVT.